These T cell receptor beta chains were read from a single sample in a study of OX40 agonist ivuxolimab in advanced cancers. The repertoire was sequenced with immunoSEQ multiplex PCR; TCRdb's copy has only in-frame clones and lacks some. The data hold approximately 70,000 clones, with around 83% observed a single time. The sequences come from CD4+ or CD8+ T cells sorted from blood, collected in a trial of the OX40 agonist ivuxolimab. The receptors were gathered from an adult with an advanced solid tumor such as melanoma, head and neck, liver or kidney cancer. Both conserved end residues are part of each CDR3. A D gene is named only where the DNA matches it firmly. Size is stated for part of the rows, as once, few or many counts, or as a class when the clone is expanded.

- | TRBD2 | TRBJ2-2 | TRBV5-1 | 15 | CASVSSGSSPGELFF | TGCGCCAGCGTCTCTAGCGGGAGTAGCCCCGGGGAGCTGTTTTTT
- | TRBD2 | TRBJ2-2 | TRBV2 | 15 | CASSDGGGQTGELFF | TGTGCCAGCAGTGACGGCGGGGGGCAAACCGGGGAGCTGTTTTTT
- | TRBD2 | TRBJ2-5 | TRBV7-6 | 15 | CASSRGVAGEETQYF | TGTGCCAGCAGCCGGGGCGTAGCGGGAGAAGAGACCCAGTACTTC
- | TRBD1 | TRBJ1-1 | TRBV19 | 13 | CASTPTGYTEAFF | TGTGCCAGTACTCCGACAGGGTACACTGAAGCTTTCTTT
- | - | TRBJ2-5 | TRBV28 | 15 | CASSRDLPRGGTQYF | TGTGCCAGCAGCCGGGACCTCCCAAGAGGGGGGACCCAGTACTTC
- | - | TRBJ1-4 | TRBV6-6 | 14 | CASSYEGREEKLFF | TGTGCCAGCAGTTACGAGGGGAGGGAGGAAAAACTGTTTTTT
once | - | TRBJ1-6 | TRBV5-1 | 14 | CASSQAYRDSPLHF | TGCGCCAGCAGCCAGGCCTATAGGGATTCACCCCTCCACTTT
- | TRBD2 | TRBJ2-3 | TRBV4-2 | 19 | CASSRGGTGLAGANSHQYF | TGTGCCAGCAGCCGGGGTGGAACCGGTCTAGCGGGGGCCAACAGCCACCAGTATTTT
- | - | TRBJ2-5 | TRBV5-1 | 15 | CASSFSPGWGTTQYF | TGCGCCAGCAGCTTTTCACCCGGGTGGGGCACGACCCAGTACTTC
once | - | TRBJ2-7 | TRBV7-2 | 13 | CASSSMRDFGQYF | TGTGCCAGCAGCTCGATGCGGGATTTCGGGCAGTACTTC
- | - | TRBJ1-5 | TRBV12-5 | 14 | CASGLGGLDQPQHF | TGTGCTAGTGGTTTGGGCGGCCTCGATCAGCCCCAGCATTTT
- | - | TRBJ1-1 | TRBV6-5 | 14 | CASRYGSMNTEAFF | TGTGCCAGCAGATATGGCTCCATGAACACTGAAGCTTTCTTT
- | - | TRBJ2-7 | TRBV29-1 | 12 | CSVSRQGHEQYF | TGCAGCGTTAGCCGGCAGGGCCACGAGCAGTACTTC
- | - | TRBJ1-1 | TRBV11-2 | 13 | CASKSRAMTEAFF | TGTGCCAGCAAGTCCCGGGCAATGACTGAAGCTTTCTTT
- | - | TRBJ1-1 | TRBV7-2 | 14 | CASNPMGGLFRAFF | TGTGCCAGCAACCCCATGGGGGGTTTATTCCGAGCTTTCTTT
few | - | TRBJ1-5 | TRBV6-5 | 14 | CASSRRNSNQPQHF | TGTGCCAGCAGCCGACGGAATAGCAATCAGCCCCAGCATTTT
- | TRBD1 | TRBJ2-1 | TRBV4-1 | 15 | CASGSGTGKRDEQFF | TGCGCCAGCGGGTCAGGGACAGGGAAGAGGGATGAGCAGTTCTTC
- | - | TRBJ2-7 | TRBV7-9 | 15 | CASSLVIRGIDEQYF | TGTGCCAGCAGCTTAGTCATCCGTGGGATCGACGAGCAGTACTTC
- | - | TRBJ1-2 | TRBV5-1 | 13 | CASSLEQGFGYTF | TGCGCCAGCAGCTTGGAGCAGGGGTTTGGCTACACCTTC
- | - | TRBJ2-5 | TRBV5-4 | 16 | CASSSGRSGRQETQYF | TGTGCCAGCAGCTCCGGACGGAGCGGCCGCCAAGAGACCCAGTACTTC
few | TRBD1 | TRBJ1-4 | TRBV6-1 | 14 | CASSRTGGGEKLFF | TGTGCCAGCAGTAGAACAGGGGGCGGGGAAAAACTGTTTTTT
- | - | TRBJ2-7 | TRBV7-8 | 15 | CASSLGPAGLYEQYF | TGTGCCAGCAGCTTAGGGCCAGCCGGGCTATACGAGCAGTACTTC
once | - | TRBJ1-1 | TRBV6-1 | 12 | CASSVANTEAFF | TGTGCCAGCAGTGTTGCGAACACTGAAGCTTTCTTT
- | - | TRBJ1-5 | TRBV6-5 | 15 | CASSYSRVMLQPQHF | TGTGCCAGCAGTTACTCTAGGGTGATGTTGCAGCCCCAGCATTTT
- | - | TRBJ1-2 | TRBV9 | 13 | CASSVVGGRGYTF | TGTGCCAGCAGCGTAGTCGGGGGGCGAGGCTACACCTTC
- | - | TRBJ2-7 | TRBV18 | 14 | CASSPLSVGNEQYF | TGTGCCAGCTCACCACTCTCCGTTGGTAACGAGCAGTACTTC
- | - | TRBJ2-2 | TRBV5-1 | 13 | CASSSPGTGELFF | TGCGCCAGCAGCTCTCCAGGAACCGGGGAGCTGTTTTTT
once | TRBD2 | TRBJ2-1 | TRBV9 | 16 | CASSGVSGSGNNEQFF | TGTGCCAGCAGCGGGGTTAGCGGGAGTGGGAACAATGAGCAGTTCTTC
- | - | TRBJ1-1 | TRBV19 | 12 | CASKFRPGEAFF | TGTGCCAGTAAGTTCCGTCCGGGCGAAGCTTTCTTT
- | TRBD1 | TRBJ2-5 | TRBV6-8 | 15 | CASSYPQDREETQYF | TGTGCCAGCAGTTACCCCCAGGACAGGGAAGAGACCCAGTACTTC
- | - | TRBJ2-2 | TRBV19 | 16 | CASSYTRGLGTGELFF | TGTGCCAGTAGTTACACCAGGGGTTTAGGAACCGGGGAGCTGTTTTTT
- | TRBD2 | TRBJ2-5 | TRBV4-3 | 18 | CASSQDAGPSGRRQTQYF | TGCGCCAGCAGCCAAGATGCGGGTCCCAGCGGGAGGAGGCAGACCCAGTACTTC
- | TRBD2 | TRBJ2-3 | TRBV10-3 | 13 | CAISYGGADTQYF | TGTGCCATCAGTTACGGGGGGGCAGATACGCAGTATTTT
- | - | TRBJ2-2 | TRBV21-1 | 16 | CASSGRGVGETGELFF | TGTGCCAGCAGCGGGCGAGGGGTCGGGGAGACCGGGGAGCTGTTTTTT
- | TRBD2 | TRBJ2-3 | TRBV4-3 | 20 | CASSQDLGELAGGGTDTQYF | TGCGCCAGCAGCCAAGATTTAGGCGAGCTAGCGGGAGGAGGAACAGATACGCAGTATTTT
- | TRBD2 | TRBJ2-3 | TRBV15 | 18 | CATSRGALTSGFTDTQYF | TGTGCCACCAGCAGAGGGGCTTTAACTAGCGGATTCACAGATACGCAGTATTTT
- | - | TRBJ2-2 | TRBV19 | 15 | CASSIVGAGTGELFF | TGTGCCAGTAGTATAGTGGGGGCGGGCACCGGGGAGCTGTTTTTT
- | - | TRBJ2-3 | TRBV10-3 | 15 | CATGGQPPGPDTQYF | TGTGCCACCGGGGGACAGCCCCCTGGGCCAGATACGCAGTATTTT
few | TRBD2 | TRBJ2-3 | TRBV30 | 16 | CAWASGTSGTTDTQYF | TGTGCCTGGGCGAGTGGGACTAGCGGAACCACAGATACGCAGTATTTT
- | - | TRBJ2-2 | TRBV2 | 14 | CASRAETNTGELFF | TGTGCCAGCAGGGCCGAGACGAACACCGGGGAGCTGTTTTTT
- | TRBD1 | TRBJ1-1 | TRBV27 | 14 | CASPAGQGNTEAFF | TGTGCCAGCCCAGCCGGACAGGGGAACACTGAAGCTTTCTTT
- | - | TRBJ2-1 | TRBV28 | 12 | CASSLEALEQFF | TGTGCCAGCAGTTTAGAAGCCCTCGAGCAGTTCTTC
- | - | TRBJ2-2 | TRBV11-2 | 14 | CASSLDMNTGELFF | TGTGCCAGCAGCTTAGACATGAACACCGGGGAGCTGTTTTTT
- | TRBD1 | TRBJ1-2 | TRBV27 | 12 | CASSPHRGGYTF | TGTGCCAGCAGTCCCCACAGGGGTGGCTACACCTTC
- | TRBD1 | TRBJ2-5 | TRBV7-9 | 17 | CASSLEGQGSAKETQYF | TGTGCCAGCAGCTTAGAGGGACAGGGGTCCGCTAAAGAGACCCAGTACTTC
- | - | TRBJ1-1 | TRBV19 | 16 | CASSMGKGQGKAEAFF | TGTGCCAGTAGTATGGGAAAAGGGCAGGGTAAAGCTGAAGCTTTCTTT
- | TRBD1 | TRBJ1-2 | TRBV5-5 | 16 | CASSLGGRQGYYGYTF | TGTGCCAGCAGCTTGGGGGGCCGACAGGGGTACTATGGCTACACCTTC
- | - | TRBJ1-2 | TRBV30 | 12 | CACTPGLYGYTF | TGTGCCTGCACACCGGGACTTTATGGCTACACCTTC
- | TRBD2 | TRBJ2-5 | TRBV19 | 14 | CASRPGGVQETQYF | TGTGCCAGTAGGCCGGGGGGGGTCCAAGAGACCCAGTACTTC
- | - | TRBJ2-5 | TRBV5-1 | 15 | CASSRQVSARETQYF | TGCGCCAGCAGTCGTCAGGTCTCAGCCCGGGAGACCCAGTACTTC
once | TRBD2 | TRBJ2-3 | TRBV7-3 | 14 | CASSLRGDTDTQYF | TGTGCCAGCAGCTTACGGGGGGACACAGATACGCAGTATTTT
- | - | TRBJ2-3 | TRBV19 | 16 | CASSRDVFQRTDTQYF | TGTGCCAGTAGCCGGGACGTATTTCAACGAACAGATACGCAGTATTTT
few | - | TRBJ2-1 | TRBV5-5 | 13 | CASSFVADNEQFF | TGTGCCAGCAGCTTCGTGGCCGACAATGAGCAGTTCTTC
- | - | TRBJ2-1 | TRBV7-2 | 16 | CASRATRRNSYNEQFF | TGTGCCAGCAGAGCTACCCGGAGGAACTCCTACAATGAGCAGTTCTTC